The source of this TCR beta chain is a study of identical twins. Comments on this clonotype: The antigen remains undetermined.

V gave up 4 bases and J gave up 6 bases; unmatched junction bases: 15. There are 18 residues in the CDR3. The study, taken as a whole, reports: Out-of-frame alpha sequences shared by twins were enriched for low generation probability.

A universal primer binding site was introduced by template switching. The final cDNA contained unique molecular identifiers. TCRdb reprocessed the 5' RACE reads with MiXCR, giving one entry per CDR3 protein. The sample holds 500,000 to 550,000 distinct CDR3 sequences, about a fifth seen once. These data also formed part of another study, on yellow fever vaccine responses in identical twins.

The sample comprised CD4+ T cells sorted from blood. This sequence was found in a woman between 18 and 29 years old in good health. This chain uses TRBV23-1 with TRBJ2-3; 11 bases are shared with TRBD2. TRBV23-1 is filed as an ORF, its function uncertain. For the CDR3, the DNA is TGCGCCAGCAGTCGAAACCGAAGGGCTAGCGGGAGGAGGGATACGCAGTATTTT. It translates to CASSRNRRASGRRDTQYF.